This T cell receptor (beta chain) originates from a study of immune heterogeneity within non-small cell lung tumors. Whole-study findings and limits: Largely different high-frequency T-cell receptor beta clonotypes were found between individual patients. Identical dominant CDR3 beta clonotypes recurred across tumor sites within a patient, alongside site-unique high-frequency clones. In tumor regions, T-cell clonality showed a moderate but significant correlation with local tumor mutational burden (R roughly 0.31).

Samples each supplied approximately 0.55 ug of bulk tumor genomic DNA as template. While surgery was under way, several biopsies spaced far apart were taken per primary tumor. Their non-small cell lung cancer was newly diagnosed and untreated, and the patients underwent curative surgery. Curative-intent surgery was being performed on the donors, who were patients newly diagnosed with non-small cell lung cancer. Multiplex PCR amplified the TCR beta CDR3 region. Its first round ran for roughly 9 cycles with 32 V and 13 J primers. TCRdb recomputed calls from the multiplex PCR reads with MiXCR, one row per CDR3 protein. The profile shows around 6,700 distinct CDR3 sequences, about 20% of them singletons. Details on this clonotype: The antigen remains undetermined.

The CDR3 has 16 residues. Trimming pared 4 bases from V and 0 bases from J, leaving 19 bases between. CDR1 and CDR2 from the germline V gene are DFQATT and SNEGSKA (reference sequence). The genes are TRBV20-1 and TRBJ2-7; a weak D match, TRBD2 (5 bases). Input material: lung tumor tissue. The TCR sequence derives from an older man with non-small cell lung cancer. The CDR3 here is CSATGFSASSSYEQYF. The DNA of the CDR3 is TGCAGTGCTACGGGATTTAGCGCATCCAGCTCCTACGAGCAGTACTTC.